The present T cell receptor beta chain was sequenced within a study of vaccination effects on CD4 cells after COVID-19. This clone was seen a few times. Its antigen is still unknown. CDR1 is LNHNV, CDR2 YYDKDF, per germline (reference sequence). CDR3 length equals 15 residues. V lost 0 bases and J 5 bases, leaving 10 bases between the germline ends. The repertoire was sequenced with immunoSEQ multiplex PCR; TCRdb's copy has only in-frame clones and lacks some. The sample shows roughly 20,000 clones, around two thirds of them seen only once. Pools of viral peptides were used by the ViraFEST assay to expand antigen-specific CD4+ T cells ahead of sequencing. Around day 10 of culture, CD4+ T cells were separated out.

The sequenced sample was CD4+ T cells from PBMCs cultured with HCoV-229E spike peptides, obtained before COVID-19 vaccination. The genes are TRBV15 and TRBJ1-4, with a weak D call TRBD1 (6 bases). The TCR was taken from a human donor who received a COVID-19 vaccine. The CDR3 DNA follows: TGTGCCACCAGCAGAGATCTCGGGACAAATGAAAAACTGTTTTTT. It is translated as CATSRDLGTNEKLFF. The full variable domain, its missing parts supplied by reference TRBV15 and TRBJ1-4, is DAMVIQNPRYQVTQFGKPVTLSCSQTLNHNVMYWYQQKSSQAPKLLFHYYDKDFNNEADTPDNFQSRRPNTSFCFLDIRSPGLGDTAMYLCATSRDLGTNEKLFFGSGTQLSVL.